The clone carrying this T cell receptor (beta chain) occurred a few times. Antigen: not known. All donors were healthy Caucasians. CDR1 is MDHEN and CDR2 is SYDVKM in the germline V gene. V dropped 7 bases and J dropped 5; count of bases not matched to a gene: 2. This CDR3 has 13 amino acids. The sample comes from a study of identical twins. Overall study findings and caveats: These conclusions were based on statistical analysis (cross-sectional, not following the same donors). In zero-insertion analyses, partial confounding could arise from invariant MAIT and iNKT cells.

One entry per CDR3 protein results from TCRdb running MiXCR on the 5' RACE reads. The sample shows about 200,000 distinct CDR3 sequences, approximately 8.3% of them seen only once. These data also formed part of another study, on yellow fever vaccine responses in identical twins.

The rearrangement links TRBV28 to TRBJ2-1; 10 bases match TRBD2. Sequenced sample: memory (CD45RO+) T cells sorted from blood. This receptor was identified in a woman between 18 and 29 years old in good health. The CDR3 DNA reads TGTGCCAGCACAGGACTAGCGGACAATGAGCAGTTCTTC. Amino acid sequence: CASTGLADNEQFF.